This T cell receptor beta chain stems from a study of T-cell memory formation after mild COVID-19. Findings and limits, study-wide: Day 15 to 85 contractors were CD4/CD8 balanced; later expanders leaned CD4+.

Each CDR3 protein is one row after TCRdb ran MiXCR on the 5' RACE reads. The sample comprises fewer than 250,000 distinct CDR3 sequences, just over 15% of which are singletons, and more than 2% rests with the top ten. CDR1 and CDR2 from the germline V gene are SGHRS and YFSETQ. The V end was cut by 5 bases, the J end by 8 bases, with 19 bases between. This CDR3 contains 14 residues. Concerning this clonotype: As yet, its antigen is unknown.

The sequence was obtained from an adult woman who had mild COVID-19 (a few samples of this study predate the infection). Cell type and time point are not known. The source material was PBMCs or a T cell subset sorted from them (not recorded which). The rearrangement joins TRBV5-1 to TRBJ1-2; D remains unclear. The CDR3 sequence is CASRDGEVPRGYTF. DNA for the CDR3: TGCGCCAGCAGGGATGGAGAGGTCCCGCGGGGCTACACCTTC.